The clone carrying this T cell receptor (beta chain) appeared a few times. Its matching antigen is unknown. The CDR3 totals 14 residues. The trim removed 5 bases at V and 7 bases at J, leaving 7 bases unmatched. Germline-derived CDR1 and CDR2 are SGHVS and FNYEAQ. The sample originates from a study of T cell repertoires in cytomegalovirus infection. Overall study context: Public TCR beta signatures indicated both CMV infection and matching HLA type.

Study results and caveats: HLA-C-restricted CMV clonotypes gave the most frequent clonotype in two of eight donors. The study identified carriers of CMV plus the relevant HLA from cumulative public TCR beta family frequency.

MiXCR was run by TCRdb on the reads, yielding one entry per CDR3 protein. The repertoire holds fewer than 250,000 distinct CDR3 sequences, with about 20% as singletons. The TCR originated in a human donor in good health (CMV status not recorded). Some clones in this sample may be carry-over from other donors' samples. The chain joins TRBV7-6 to TRBJ2-2; 7 bases are a match to TRBD2. Sequencing was carried out using CD8+ T cells from PBMCs. Here the CDR3 DNA reads TGTGCCAGCAGCGCCAGCGGGGTCGGCGGGGAGCTGTTTTTT. Protein product: CASSASGVGGELFF. The full variable domain, rest sourced from reference TRBV7-6 and TRBJ2-2, is GAGVSQSPRYKVTKRGQDVALRCDPISGHVSLYWYRQALGQGPEFLTYFNYEAQQDKSGLPNDRFSAERPEGSISTLTIQRTEQRDSAMYRCASSASGVGGELFFGEGSRLTVL.